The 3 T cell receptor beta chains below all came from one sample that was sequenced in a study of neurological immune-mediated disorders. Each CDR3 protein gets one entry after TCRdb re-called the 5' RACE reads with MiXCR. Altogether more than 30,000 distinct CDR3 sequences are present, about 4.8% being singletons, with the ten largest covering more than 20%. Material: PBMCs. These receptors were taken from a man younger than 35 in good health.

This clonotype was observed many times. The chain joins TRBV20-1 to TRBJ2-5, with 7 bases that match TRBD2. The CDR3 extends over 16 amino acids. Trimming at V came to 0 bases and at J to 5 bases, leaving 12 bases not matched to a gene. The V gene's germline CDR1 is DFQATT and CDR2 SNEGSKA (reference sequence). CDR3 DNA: TGCAGTGCTAGAGATTTGGGGAGGGCCCCCCAGGAGACCCAGTACTTC. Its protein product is CSARDLGRAPQETQYF.

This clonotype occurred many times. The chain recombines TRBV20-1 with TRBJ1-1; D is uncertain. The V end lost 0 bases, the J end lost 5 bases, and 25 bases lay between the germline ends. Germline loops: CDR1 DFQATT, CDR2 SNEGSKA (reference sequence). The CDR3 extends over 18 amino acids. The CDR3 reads CSARDLGQFLTFGTEAFF. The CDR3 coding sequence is TGCAGTGCTAGAGATCTAGGGCAGTTTTTGACCTTTGGTACTGAAGCTTTCTTT.

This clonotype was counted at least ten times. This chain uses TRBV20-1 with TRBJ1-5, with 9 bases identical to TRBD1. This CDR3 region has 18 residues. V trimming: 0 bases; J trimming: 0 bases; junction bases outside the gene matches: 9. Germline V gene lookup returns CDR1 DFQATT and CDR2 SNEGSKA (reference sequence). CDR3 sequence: CSARDAGQGLFSNQPQHF. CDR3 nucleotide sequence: TGCAGTGCTAGAGATGCCGGACAGGGGCTTTTTAGCAATCAGCCCCAGCATTTT.